A single sample is the source of the 29 T cell receptor beta chains below, sequenced in a study of CD8 T cells in Susac syndrome. With random hexamers, about 0.45 to 1 ug RNA was reverse transcribed. MiXCR was run by TCRdb on the immunoSEQ multiplex PCR reads, yielding one entry per CDR3 protein. The sample lists roughly 200,000 distinct CDR3 sequences; around 94% were seen once. The source material was CD4+ T cells from PBMCs. The receptors shown here come from a human donor with Susac syndrome.

The J gene is TRBJ2-7, the V gene TRBV6-6, with 7 positions matching TRBD1. V shed 0 bases, J shed 1 base, and the junction held 6 bases outside the gene matches. CDR1 and CDR2 (germline): MNHNY, SVGAGI (reference sequence). The CDR3 contains 16 residues. The CDR3 protein is CASSYSGQENSYEQYF. DNA of the CDR3: TGTGCCAGCAGTTACTCTGGACAGGAGAATTCCTACGAGCAGTACTTC.

This clonotype appeared once. The chain recombines TRBV28 with TRBJ1-1; D remains unclear. The CDR3 consists of 15 residues. Germline loops: CDR1 MDHEN, CDR2 SYDVKM. The germline V and J ends were trimmed by 4 bases and 1 base, with 13 bases remaining between them. CDR3: CASSSRPRGNTEAFF. The CDR3 DNA reads TGTGCCAGCAGTTCCCGACCTCGAGGGAACACTGAAGCTTTCTTT.

This rearrangement joins TRBV7-8 to TRBJ1-1; D is possibly TRBD1 (6 bases). The CDR3 is 13 residues long. V lost 4 bases and J lost 4, with 10 bases in between. The germline V gene has CDR1 SGHVS and CDR2 FQNEAQ. The CDR3, as DNA: TGTGCCAGCAGCTCAACAGGGCCCACTGAAGCTTTCTTT. This sequence encodes CASSSTGPTEAFF.

The V and J genes are TRBV15 and TRBJ1-2; D unresolved. Trimming shortened V by 0 bases and J by 7 bases, and 9 bases separated the two germline ends. CDR3 length: 13 amino acids. Germline V gene sequence: CDR1 LNHNV, CDR2 YYDKDF (reference sequence). In nucleotides, the CDR3 is TGTGCCACCAGCAGAGACCCGGTTGTTGGCTACACCTTC. Residues: CATSRDPVVGYTF.

CDR3 amino acids: CASFGTGSYEQYF. In DNA, the CDR3 is TGTGCCAGCTTCGGGACAGGGTCCTACGAGCAGTACTTC. The rearrangement links TRBV27 to TRBJ2-7; TRBD1 matches 9 bases. This CDR3 spans 13 amino acids. The V and J ends lost 8 bases and 1 base, in that order; junction bases with no gene match: 3. The germline CDR1 and CDR2 sequences are MNHEY and SMNVEV (reference sequence).

V gene TRBV3-1 combines with J gene TRBJ1-5, with D perhaps TRBD1 (5 bases). Trimming cost V 0 bases and J 3 bases, with 9 bases left between them. CDR1 is LGHDT, CDR2 YNNKEL, per germline (reference sequence). CDR3 length equals 15 residues. The CDR3 region is CASSQDIQANQPQHF. DNA for the CDR3: TGTGCCAGCAGCCAAGATATACAGGCCAATCAGCCCCAGCATTTT.

The chain joins TRBV20-1 to TRBJ2-1; no clear D gene. The CDR3 runs 10 residues. The germline V gene encodes CDR1 DFQATT and CDR2 SNEGSKA (reference sequence). In DNA form, the CDR3 reads TGCAGCCCCTTAAGAAATGAGCAGTTCTTC. This gives the protein CSPLRNEQFF.

The J gene is TRBJ2-3, the V gene TRBV12-3 or TRBV12-4; D might be TRBD1 (5 bases). The CDR3 has 16 amino acids. The V gene lost 1 base and the J gene lost 5 bases, with 16 bases spanning the gap. The CDR3 loop reads CASSLGQGGAGDTQYF. DNA for the CDR3: TGTGCCAGCAGTTTAGGGCAGGGTGGGGCAGGAGATACGCAGTATTTT.

This chain links TRBV4-2 with TRBJ2-7; D may be TRBD1 (5 bases). CDR3 length equals 14 residues. Per the germline V gene, CDR1 is LGHNA and CDR2 is YNFKEQ. V lost 0 bases to trimming and J lost 3 bases, with 9 bases between them. This chain's CDR3 is CASSQDGTGYEQYF. The CDR3, as DNA: TGTGCCAGCAGCCAAGATGGAACAGGCTACGAGCAGTACTTC.

The chain carries TRBV4-2 and TRBJ2-7, with 9 bases matching TRBD2. V lost 4 bases, J lost 0 bases, and 10 bases stayed unmatched. Germline assignment: CDR1 LGHNA and CDR2 YNFKEQ. The CDR3 has 17 residues. CDR3 protein: CASSPSRSGLASYEQYF. The CDR3 bases are TGTGCCAGCAGCCCGTCTAGATCGGGACTAGCCTCCTACGAGCAGTACTTC.

CDR3 protein: CASRRGSQETQYF. The CDR3 DNA follows: TGTGCCTCAAGACGGGGCAGTCAAGAGACCCAGTACTTC. The rearrangement uses TRBV6-1 and TRBJ2-5, with D possibly called TRBD1 or TRBD2 (5 bases each). This CDR3 has 13 residues. Per germline, CDR1 MNHNS and CDR2 SASEGT. Trimming removed 11 bases at V and 2 bases at J, with 15 bases between.

V usage is TRBV4-1 and J usage is TRBJ1-1, with D uncertain. The CDR3 runs 15 residues. CDR1 and CDR2 from the germline V gene are MGHRA and YSYEKL. V was shortened by 1 base and J by 1 base, with 10 bases between the two germline ends. CDR3 protein: CASSQGVRPNTEAFF. The CDR3 coding sequence is TGCGCCAGCAGCCAAGGTGTCAGACCGAACACTGAAGCTTTCTTT.

The chain joins TRBV6-5 to TRBJ2-2, with TRBD1 as a possible D gene (5 bases). CDR3 size: 11 residues. Trimming took off 6 bases at V and 10 bases at J, with 9 bases between the two ends. CDR1 MNHEY and CDR2 SVGAGI come from the germline V gene. The CDR3 loop is CASREGVELFF. The CDR3 bases are TGTGCCAGCAGGGAAGGGGTGGAGCTGTTTTTT.

CDR3 nucleotides: TGCAGTGCTAGAGAGGGGAATACTAACACTGAAGCTTTCTTT. Translating it yields CSAREGNTNTEAFF. V and J are TRBV20-1 and TRBJ1-1, with unresolved D. The CDR3 covers 14 residues. Trimming cost V 0 bases and J 2 bases, with 10 bases left between them. Germline CDR1 and CDR2: DFQATT and SNEGSKA (reference sequence).

The chain links TRBV6-2 or TRBV6-3 to TRBJ2-5; TRBD1 matches 9 bases. The germline V gene has CDR1 MNHEY and CDR2 SVGEGT. The CDR3 has 14 amino acids. Unmatched junction bases numbered 7, after V lost 10 bases and J lost 1 base. CDR3 amino acids: CATQTDRGQETQYF. The CDR3 bases are TGTGCCACCCAGACGGACAGGGGCCAAGAGACCCAGTACTTC.

This sequence joins TRBV29-1 and TRBJ1-2, with 9 bases that match TRBD1. The CDR3 has 14 residues. The J segment lost 5 bases and the V segment lost 2 bases, leaving 6 bases of the junction unmatched. The germline gives CDR1 SQVTM, CDR2 ANQGSEA. CDR3 bases: TGCAGCGTTGAAACCAGGACAGGGGAATATGGCTACACCTTC. Translated, it gives CSVETRTGEYGYTF.

The chain is built from TRBV20-1 and TRBJ2-5; D perhaps matches TRBD2 (6 bases). CDR3 length equals 14 residues. CDR1 DFQATT and CDR2 SNEGSKA come from the germline V gene (reference sequence). Trimming shortened V by 0 bases and J by 2 bases, and 10 bases separated the two germline ends. CDR3 nucleotides: TGCAGTGCTAGAGATTTCCTAGCGCAAGAGACCCAGTACTTC. As protein: CSARDFLAQETQYF.

This CDR3 reads CASSLGPAAEQYF. The CDR3 DNA sequence: TGTGCCAGCAGCTTAGGCCCTGCGGCCGAGCAGTACTTC. The J gene is TRBJ2-7, the V gene TRBV13, with D hard to call. CDR3 size: 13 residues. The V gene's germline CDR1 is PRHDT and CDR2 FYEKMQ (reference sequence). Trimming left V 0 bases short and J 6 bases short, with 9 bases between. Full variable domain (missing parts from reference TRBV13 and TRBJ2-7): AAGVIQSPRHLIKEKRETATLKCYPIPRHDTVYWYQQGPGQDPQFLISFYEKMQSDKGSIPDRFSAQQFSDYHSELNMSSLELGDSALYFCASSLGPAAEQYFGPGTRLTVT.

The CDR3 reads CSVTMYTEAFF. The CDR3 coding sequence is TGCAGCGTCACTATGTACACTGAAGCTTTCTTT. The chain couples TRBV29-1 to TRBJ1-1; D is ambiguous. V was clipped by 6 bases and J by 3 bases, with 8 bases between them. CDR3 size: 11 residues. Germline CDR1 reads SQVTM; CDR2 reads ANQGSEA.

This chain joins TRBV24-1 and TRBJ2-7, with D maybe TRBD2 (6 bases). The CDR3 length is 15 residues. CDR1 and CDR2 from the germline V gene are KGHDR and SFDVKD. V was trimmed by 9 bases and J by 1 base, leaving 18 bases between them. The CDR3 here is CATQPEGPESYEQYF. The CDR3 nucleotides are TGTGCCACCCAACCGGAGGGGCCGGAGTCCTACGAGCAGTACTTC.

This clonotype has only one observation. V usage is TRBV6-2 or TRBV6-3 and J usage is TRBJ2-1; possibly TRBD1 or TRBD2 for D (6 bases each). V gave up 3 bases and J gave up 2 bases, with 11 bases separating them. CDR1 is MNHEY and CDR2 is SVGEGT in the germline V gene. CDR3 size: 15 residues. The CDR3 spells CASSYGGPPYNEQFF. In DNA form, the CDR3 reads TGTGCCAGCAGTTATGGGGGGCCACCCTACAATGAGCAGTTCTTC.

The chain is built from TRBV9 and TRBJ1-6, with 7 nucleotides matching TRBD1. With 2 bases clipped from V and 6 bases from J, the junction kept 2 bases outside the gene matches. The CDR3 runs to 14 residues. Germline V gene data show CDR1 as SGDLS and CDR2 as YYNGEE. The CDR3, as DNA: TGTGCCAGCAGCGTCACAGGGGTTAATTCACCCCTCCACTTT. Its translation is CASSVTGVNSPLHF.

The table lists this clonotype with a count of one. The gene calls are TRBV7-7 and TRBJ2-1, with D maybe TRBD1 (5 bases). CDR3 length: 12 residues. Trimming took 4 bases from V and 5 from J, leaving 6 bases between them. The germline V gene encodes CDR1 SSHAT and CDR2 FNYEAQ (reference sequence). This CDR3 is CASSSTDNEQFF. In nucleotides, the CDR3 is TGTGCCAGCAGCTCGACAGACAATGAGCAGTTCTTC.

The chain recombines TRBV2 with TRBJ2-7; 7 bases align to TRBD2. Germline CDR1 and CDR2: SNHLY and FYNNEI. This CDR3 contains 13 residues. The V segment lost 8 bases and the J segment 7 bases; nucleotides outside the gene matches: 11. The CDR3 region has the DNA TGTGCCAGCTCCCTGTTGCGGGAGAGGGAGCAGTACTTC. Amino acid sequence: CASSLLREREQYF.

This clonotype appeared a single time. The CDR3 DNA reads TGTGCCTGGAGTGAAACTAGCGGGAGGGCCCGGAGGGAGACCCAGTACTTC. As protein: CAWSETSGRARRETQYF. This chain joins TRBV30 and TRBJ2-5; TRBD2 matches at 13 bases. The length of the CDR3 is 17 residues. Trimming at V came to 1 base and at J to 5 bases, leaving 10 bases not matched to a gene. Germline CDR1 and CDR2: GTSNPN and SVGIG (reference sequence).

The rearrangement joins TRBV19 to TRBJ1-1; D ambiguous. Germline CDR1 reads LNHDA; CDR2 reads SQIVND (reference sequence). The CDR3 is 13 amino acids. V was pared by 3 bases and J by 12 bases, with 17 bases between. CDR3 loop: CASSMGRELGTFF. The CDR3 nucleotides are TGTGCCAGTAGTATGGGCCGGGAGCTTGGAACTTTCTTT. Using reference TRBV19 and TRBJ1-1 for the parts outside the CDR3, the full variable domain is DGGITQSPKYLFRKEGQNVTLSCEQNLNHDAMYWYRQDPGQGLRLIYYSQIVNDFQKGDIAEGYSVSREKKESFPLTVTSAQKNPTAFYLCASSMGRELGTFFGQGTRLTVV.

J is TRBJ2-7 and V is TRBV29-1; D unresolved. The CDR3 covers 12 residues. V lost 7 bases to trimming and J lost 2 bases, with 12 bases between them. Germline assignment: CDR1 SQVTM and CDR2 ANQGSEA. In nucleotides, the CDR3 is TGCAGCGCCATAGACGGTACCTACGAGCAGTACTTC. Protein sequence: CSAIDGTYEQYF.

The V and J genes are TRBV12-3 or TRBV12-4 and TRBJ2-5; 8 positions match TRBD2. The CDR3 runs to 16 residues. V shed 5 bases and J 5 bases; nucleotides not matched to a gene: 13. This CDR3 is CASSLDGTREWETQYF. As DNA, the CDR3 is TGTGCCAGCAGTCTAGACGGGACTAGGGAATGGGAGACCCAGTACTTC.

V gene TRBV29-1 combines with J gene TRBJ2-3; no clear D gene. CDR1 SQVTM and CDR2 ANQGSEA come from the germline V gene. The CDR3 is 12 amino acids. Trimming removed 2 bases at V and 2 bases at J, with 5 bases between. The CDR3 region has the DNA TGCAGCGTTGAACCGGACACAGATACGCAGTATTTT. It codes for CSVEPDTDTQYF.